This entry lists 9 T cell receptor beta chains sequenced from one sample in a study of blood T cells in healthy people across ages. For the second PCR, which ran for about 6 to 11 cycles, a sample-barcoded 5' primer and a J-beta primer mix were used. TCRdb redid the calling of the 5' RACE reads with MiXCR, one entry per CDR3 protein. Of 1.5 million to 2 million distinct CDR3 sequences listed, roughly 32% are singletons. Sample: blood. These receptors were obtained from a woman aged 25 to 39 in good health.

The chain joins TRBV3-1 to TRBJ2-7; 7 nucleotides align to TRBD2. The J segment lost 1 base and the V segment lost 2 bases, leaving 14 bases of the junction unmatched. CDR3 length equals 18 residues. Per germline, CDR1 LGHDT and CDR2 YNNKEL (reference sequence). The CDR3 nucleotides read TGTGCCAGCAGCCAAACTTTACCCCCAGCGGGGTATTCCTACGAGCAGTACTTC. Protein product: CASSQTLPPAGYSYEQYF.

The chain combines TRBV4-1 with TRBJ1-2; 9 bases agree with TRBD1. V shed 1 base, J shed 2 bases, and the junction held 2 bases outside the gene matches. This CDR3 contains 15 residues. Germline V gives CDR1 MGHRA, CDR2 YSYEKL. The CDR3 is CASSQVGQGNYGYTF. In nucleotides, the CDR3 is TGCGCCAGCAGCCAAGTGGGACAGGGAAACTATGGCTACACCTTC.

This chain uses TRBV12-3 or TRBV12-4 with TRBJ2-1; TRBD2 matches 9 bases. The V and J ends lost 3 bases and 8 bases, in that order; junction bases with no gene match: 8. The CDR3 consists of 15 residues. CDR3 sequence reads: CASSLDSGGGDEQFF. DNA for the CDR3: TGTGCCAGCAGTTTGGATAGCGGGGGTGGAGATGAGCAGTTCTTC.

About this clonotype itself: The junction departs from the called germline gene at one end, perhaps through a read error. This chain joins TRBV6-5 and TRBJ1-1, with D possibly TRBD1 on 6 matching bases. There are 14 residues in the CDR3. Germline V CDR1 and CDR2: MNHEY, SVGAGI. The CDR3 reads CASSDSGGNTEAFF. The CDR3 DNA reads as TGTGCCAGCAGTGACTCCGGGGGCAACACTGAAGCTTTCTTT.

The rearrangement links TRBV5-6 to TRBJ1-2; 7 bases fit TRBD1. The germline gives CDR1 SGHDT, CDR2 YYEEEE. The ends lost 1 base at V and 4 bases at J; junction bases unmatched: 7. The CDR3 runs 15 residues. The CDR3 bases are TGTGCCAGCAGCTTGACTGCAGGGGGGATCTATGGCTACACCTTC. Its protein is CASSLTAGGIYGYTF.

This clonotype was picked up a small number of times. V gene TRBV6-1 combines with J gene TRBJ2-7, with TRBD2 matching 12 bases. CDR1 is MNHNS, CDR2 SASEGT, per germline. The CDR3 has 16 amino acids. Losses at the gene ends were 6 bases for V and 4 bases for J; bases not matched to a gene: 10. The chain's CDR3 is CASSPLGLAGQYEQYF. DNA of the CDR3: TGTGCCAGCAGCCCCCTTGGACTAGCGGGACAATACGAGCAGTACTTC.

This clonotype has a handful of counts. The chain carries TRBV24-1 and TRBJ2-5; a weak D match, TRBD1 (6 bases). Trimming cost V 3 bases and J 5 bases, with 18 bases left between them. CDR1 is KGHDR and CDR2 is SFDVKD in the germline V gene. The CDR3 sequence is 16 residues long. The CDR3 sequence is CATSDPVSGQRETQYF. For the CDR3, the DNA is TGTGCCACCAGTGATCCCGTCTCTGGACAGCGGGAGACCCAGTACTTC.

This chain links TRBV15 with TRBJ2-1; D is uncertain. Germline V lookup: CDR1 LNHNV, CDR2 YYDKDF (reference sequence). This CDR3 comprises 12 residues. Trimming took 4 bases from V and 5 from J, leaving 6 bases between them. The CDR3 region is CATSNGHNEQFF. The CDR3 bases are TGTGCCACCAGCAATGGGCACAATGAGCAGTTCTTC.

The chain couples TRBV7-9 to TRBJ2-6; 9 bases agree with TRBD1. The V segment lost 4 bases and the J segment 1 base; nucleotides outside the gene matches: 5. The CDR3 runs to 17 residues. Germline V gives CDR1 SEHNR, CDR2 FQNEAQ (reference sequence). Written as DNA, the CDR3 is TGTGCCAGCAGCTGGGGGACAGGGAGATCTGGGGCCAACGTCCTGACTTTC. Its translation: CASSWGTGRSGANVLTF. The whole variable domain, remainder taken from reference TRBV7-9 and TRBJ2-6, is DTGVSQNPRHKITKRGQNVTFRCDPISEHNRLYWYRQTLGQGPEFLTYFQNEAQLEKSRLLSDRFSAERPKGSFSTLEIQRTEQGDSAMYLCASSWGTGRSGANVLTFGAGSRLTVL.